What follows describes a single T cell receptor beta chain. The CDR3 extends over 14 amino acids. V gave up 7 bases and J gave up 3 bases; unmatched junction bases: 5. Germline-derived CDR1 and CDR2 are MNHEY and SMNVEV (reference sequence). The sample is drawn from a study of blood T cell repertoires in COVID-19. TCRdb's table, derived via immunoSEQ multiplex PCR, lists solely in-frame clones and lacks some. The sample has 450,000 or so clones, about 90% seen once. The specimen was PBMCs or T cells enriched from blood (not recorded which). The receptor's source is a man between 18 and 35 years old who had recovered from COVID-19. The chain joins TRBV27 to TRBJ1-5; 8 bases are shared with TRBD1. The CDR3 nucleotides are TGTGCCAGCAAATCGGGACAGGTCAATCAGCCCCAGCATTTT. It translates to CASKSGQVNQPQHF.